This TCR beta chain is drawn from a study of cytomegalovirus exposure and HLA in healthy donors. This clone was counted between two and nine times. The PCR used 60 Vbeta and 13 Jbeta primers. Repertoires were generated with immunoSEQ multiplex PCR, while TCRdb's copy carries only in-frame clones and drops some. Among roughly 140,000 clones listed, less than 65% were seen once. Trimming pared 7 bases from V and 0 bases from J, leaving 16 bases between. CDR3 length: 16 amino acids. CDR1 and CDR2 (germline): MDHEN, SYDVKM. The sequence was obtained from a woman in her twenties or thirties in good health and CMV-seropositive. Sequences were obtained from PBMCs. The chain uses TRBV28 and TRBJ2-1; the D gene is possibly TRBD2 (5 bases). The CDR3 spells CASNGSRGSSYNEQFF. The DNA of the CDR3 is TGTGCCAGCAACGGGTCGAGAGGGAGCTCCTACAATGAGCAGTTCTTC.